Included here is one TCR beta chain sequence, with context. Its antigen target is currently unknown. Per-base quality was not reported, and no clone a single base away is much larger than it. The identical CDR3 is also encoded by other nucleotide sequences in the sample. The sample originates from a study of shared clonotypes between healthy human individuals (dated by TCRdb to about 2020). General notes on the study: The cohort comprised a couple of women and a few men aged 18 to 49 years. Between about 0.9 and 8.9 billion PBMCs per donor were obtained by leukapheresis. To increase sequencing depth and limit assay-specific biases, different laboratories used diverse techniques to prepare libraries and sequence TCR repertoires. For each donor, CD4 naive and CD4 memory were each given three plates, CD8 naive was given two plates, and CD8 memory was given one plate. To estimate repertoire size and how much clonotypes are shared between individuals, the study performed deep sequencing of blood TCR repertoires from a handful of healthy adults. The paper's findings and limits, for the study overall: Across a handful of donors, around 5.4% of naive CD4, 3% to 4% of naive CD8, under 2.5% of memory CD4, and over 0.35% of memory CD8 clonotypes were shared. Only blood was sampled, and tissue TCR repertoires likely differ from those in blood. Based on pairwise subsampling, the degree of clonotype sharing among donors was expected to be affected by sequencing depth. Naive subsets generally had larger estimated clonotype richness than memory subsets. Rarefaction of sorted-subset datasets indicated incomplete sequencing despite the large sequencing depth. Higher generation probabilities were observed for clonotypes shared by all four sorted-subset donors than for non-shared clonotypes. The small number of donors limited the genetic and exposure-history diversity represented.

Using the deep immunoSEQ assay, TCR CDR3 regions were amplified from genomic DNA by multiplex PCR. For each cell subset, the extracted genomic DNA was distributed evenly across all wells of several immunoSEQ 96-well plates, and each plate served as one replicate. Each replicate PCR for sorted subsets received around 200 ng genomic DNA, equal to about 30,000 T cell genomes. Purified libraries were measured with a Qubit 3.0 fluorometer, size-checked on a Bioanalyzer 2100, and measured again with the KAPA Library Quantification kit. Every immunoSEQ 96-well plate was sequenced on a dedicated single-read 150-cycle Illumina NextSeq 550 flow cell. In the source study's methods: Because the immunoSEQ output included only junctional sequences and no quality scores, the filtering could not be the same as the filtering used for full-length reads. To assign V/J genes and CDR3, sequences were annotated using PyIR, a Python wrapper for IgBLAST v1.9, with IMGT germline references. Any read was removed if the V/J assignment was weak (E-value above 1e-6), the CDR3 was missing, or the read contained stop codons, out-of-frame junctions, or ambiguous translated residues. V3J clonotypes were defined by identical inferred V gene, J gene, and CDR3 amino acid sequence. The percentage overlap between two repertoires was calculated by dividing the number of shared unique clonotypes by the size of the smaller repertoire. Three approaches were used to assess repertoire richness: RTK rarefaction, the Chao1 estimator, and Recon v2.1 estimates of unobserved clonotypes. OLGA was used to compute generation probabilities for all TCRbeta clonotypes that the gDNA method yielded from a few donors. TCRdb limited this immuneACCESS table to in-frame rearrangements with V and J called. A share of clones is missing; checked studies link under half to unresolved V genes, and the rest is unexplained. D and trimming come from the DNA, and the V and J calls and clone size come from that table. Here the sample has roughly 2.2 million clones; approximately 95% occur a single time. The top ten clonotypes cover 0.39% of the sample.

Donors were healthy HIV-negative adults with no recently reported acute infections or vaccinations. All donors were Caucasian adults living in Nashville, Tennessee, USA. Magnetic negative selection was used to enrich CD4+ T cells, after which naive cells were positively selected on CD45RA and the negative fraction became the memory subset. After blood collection by leukapheresis, PBMCs were isolated using Ficoll-Histopaque density gradient centrifugation and then cryopreserved in the vapor phase of liquid nitrogen. Purity and quantity of every magnetically sorted T cell population were checked by analytical flow cytometry. Genomic DNA was isolated from every sorted fraction and measured by UV absorbance on a Nanodrop 2000c. At the junction V is shortened by 6 bases and J by 9 bases; bases outside the gene matches: 6. The germline V gene sets CDR1 to MDHEN and CDR2 to SYDVKM. From cysteine to phenylalanine, the CDR3 is 13 amino acids long. Of all the DNA, just the CDR3 is kept, 39 bases in frame from base 1.

This receptor was taken from a man younger than 30 in good health. Some clones in this sample may be carry-over from other donors' samples. The sequence joins TRBV28 to TRBJ2-1; TRBD1 matches 9 bases in the middle. The sample comprised naive CD4+ T cells from PBMCs. This sample's cell subset or site label indicates: CD45RA+ positively selected. DNA sequence: TGTGCCAGCAGAGGACAGGGGATAGGTGAGCAGTTCTTC. It specifies CASRGQGIGEQFF.